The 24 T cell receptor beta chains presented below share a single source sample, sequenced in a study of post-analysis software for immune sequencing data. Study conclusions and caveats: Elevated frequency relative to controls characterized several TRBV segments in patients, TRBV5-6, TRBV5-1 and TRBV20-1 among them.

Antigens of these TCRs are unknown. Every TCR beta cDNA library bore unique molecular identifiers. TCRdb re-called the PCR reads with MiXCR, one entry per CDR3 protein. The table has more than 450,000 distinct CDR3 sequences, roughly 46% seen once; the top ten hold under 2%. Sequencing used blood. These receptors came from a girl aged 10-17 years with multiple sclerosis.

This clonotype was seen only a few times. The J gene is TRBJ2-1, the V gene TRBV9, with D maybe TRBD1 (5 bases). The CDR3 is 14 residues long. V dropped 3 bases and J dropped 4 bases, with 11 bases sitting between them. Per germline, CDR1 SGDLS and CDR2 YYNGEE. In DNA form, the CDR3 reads TGTGCCAGCAGCGCGGAGCCAGGGTACAATGAGCAGTTCTTC. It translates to CASSAEPGYNEQFF.

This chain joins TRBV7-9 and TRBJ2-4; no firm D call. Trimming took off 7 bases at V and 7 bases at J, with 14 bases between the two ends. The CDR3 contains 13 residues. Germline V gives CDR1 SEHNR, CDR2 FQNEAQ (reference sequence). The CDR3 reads CASTDAERNIQYF. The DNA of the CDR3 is TGTGCCAGCACCGACGCGGAAAGGAACATTCAGTACTTC.

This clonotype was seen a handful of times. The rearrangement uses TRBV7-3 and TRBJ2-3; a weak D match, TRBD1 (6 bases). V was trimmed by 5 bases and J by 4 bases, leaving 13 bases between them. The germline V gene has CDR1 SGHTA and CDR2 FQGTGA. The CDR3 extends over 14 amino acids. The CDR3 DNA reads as TGTGCCAGCAGCCGGACAGTGGGGGCAGATACGCAGTATTTT. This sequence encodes CASSRTVGADTQYF. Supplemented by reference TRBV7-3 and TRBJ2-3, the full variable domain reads GAGVSQTPSNKVTEKGKYVELRCDPISGHTALYWYRQSLGQGPEFLIYFQGTGAADDSGLPNDRFFAVRPEGSVSTLKIQRTERGDSAVYLCASSRTVGADTQYFGPGTRLTVL.

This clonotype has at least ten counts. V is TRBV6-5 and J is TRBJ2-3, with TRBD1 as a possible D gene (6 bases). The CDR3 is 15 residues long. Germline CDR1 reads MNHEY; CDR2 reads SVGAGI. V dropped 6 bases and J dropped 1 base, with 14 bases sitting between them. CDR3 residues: CASRLQGQRTDTQYF. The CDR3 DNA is TGTGCCAGCAGACTCCAGGGGCAGCGCACAGATACGCAGTATTTT.

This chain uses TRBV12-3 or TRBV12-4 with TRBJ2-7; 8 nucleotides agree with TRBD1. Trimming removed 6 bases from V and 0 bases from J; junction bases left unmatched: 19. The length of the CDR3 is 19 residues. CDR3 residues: CASSKTGAQVTSSSYEQYF. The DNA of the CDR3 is TGTGCCAGCAGCAAGACAGGGGCGCAGGTAACATCATCCTCCTACGAGCAGTACTTC.

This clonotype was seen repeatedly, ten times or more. In DNA, the CDR3 is TGTGCCAGCAGCCCCAGAGTAGTAGATACGCAGTATTTT. It codes for CASSPRVVDTQYF. The chain is built from TRBV7-2 and TRBJ2-3; D unresolved. V was shortened by 5 bases and J by 5 bases, with 11 bases between the two germline ends. This CDR3 contains 13 residues. Looked up from germline, CDR1 is SGHTA and CDR2 is FQGNSA.

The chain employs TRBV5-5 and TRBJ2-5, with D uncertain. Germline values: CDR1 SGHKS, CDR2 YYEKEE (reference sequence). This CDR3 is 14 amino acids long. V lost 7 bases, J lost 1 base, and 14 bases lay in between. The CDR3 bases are TGTGCCAGCGCAAGGGTCTGGTCCCAAGAGACCCAGTACTTC. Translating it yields CASARVWSQETQYF.

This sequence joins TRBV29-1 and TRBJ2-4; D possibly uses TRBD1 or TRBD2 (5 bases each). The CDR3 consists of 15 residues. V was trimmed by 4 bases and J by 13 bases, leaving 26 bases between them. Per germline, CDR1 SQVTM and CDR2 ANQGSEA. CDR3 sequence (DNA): TGCAGCGTTGGGATCTTGCCTAACAGGCCGAGGGAGCAGTACTTC. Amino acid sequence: CSVGILPNRPREQYF.

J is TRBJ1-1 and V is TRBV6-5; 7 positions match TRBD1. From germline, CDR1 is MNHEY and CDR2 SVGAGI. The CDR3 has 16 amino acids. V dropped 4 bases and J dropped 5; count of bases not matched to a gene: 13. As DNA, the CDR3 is TGTGCCAGCAGTTCTCCCGACAGGGCCAAAGGAACTGAAGCTTTCTTT. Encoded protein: CASSSPDRAKGTEAFF.

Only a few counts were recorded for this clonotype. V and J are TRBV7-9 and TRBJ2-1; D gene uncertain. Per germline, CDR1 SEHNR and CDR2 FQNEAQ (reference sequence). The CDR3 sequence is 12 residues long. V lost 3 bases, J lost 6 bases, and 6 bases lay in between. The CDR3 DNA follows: TGTGCCAGCAGCTTCGCTAGCAATGAGCAGTTCTTC. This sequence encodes CASSFASNEQFF.

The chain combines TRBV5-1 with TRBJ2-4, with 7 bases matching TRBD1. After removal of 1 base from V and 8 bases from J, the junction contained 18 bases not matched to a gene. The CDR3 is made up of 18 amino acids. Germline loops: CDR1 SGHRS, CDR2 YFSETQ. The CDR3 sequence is CASSLYGTARGANHIQYF. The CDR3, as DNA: TGCGCCAGCAGCTTGTACGGGACAGCCAGGGGCGCAAATCACATTCAGTACTTC. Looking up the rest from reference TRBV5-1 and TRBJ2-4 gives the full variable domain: KAGVTQTPRYLIKTRGQQVTLSCSPISGHRSVSWYQQTPGQGLQFLFEYFSETQRNKGNFPGRFSGRQFSNSRSEMNVSTLELGDSALYLCASSLYGTARGANHIQYFGAGTRLSVL.

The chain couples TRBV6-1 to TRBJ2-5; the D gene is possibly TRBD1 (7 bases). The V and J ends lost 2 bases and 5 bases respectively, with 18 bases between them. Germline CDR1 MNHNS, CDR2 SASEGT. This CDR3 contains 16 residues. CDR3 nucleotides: TGTGCCAGCAGTGAATGGGGCAGGGGGGCAGGGGAGACCCAGTACTTC. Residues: CASSEWGRGAGETQYF.

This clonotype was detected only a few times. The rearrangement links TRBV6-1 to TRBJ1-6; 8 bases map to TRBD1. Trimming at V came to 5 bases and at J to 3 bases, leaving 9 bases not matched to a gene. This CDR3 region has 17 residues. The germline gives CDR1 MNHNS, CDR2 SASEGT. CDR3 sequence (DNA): TGTGCCAGCAGTCCCAATCCAGGGGGCGGCTATAATTCACCCCTCCACTTT. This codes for CASSPNPGGGYNSPLHF.

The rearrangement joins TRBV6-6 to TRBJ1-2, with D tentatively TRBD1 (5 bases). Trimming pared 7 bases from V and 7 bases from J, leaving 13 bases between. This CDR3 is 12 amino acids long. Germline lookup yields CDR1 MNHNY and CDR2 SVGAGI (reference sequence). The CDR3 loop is CASTSQGGGYTF. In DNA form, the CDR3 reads TGTGCCAGCACCTCGCAGGGCGGTGGCTACACCTTC.

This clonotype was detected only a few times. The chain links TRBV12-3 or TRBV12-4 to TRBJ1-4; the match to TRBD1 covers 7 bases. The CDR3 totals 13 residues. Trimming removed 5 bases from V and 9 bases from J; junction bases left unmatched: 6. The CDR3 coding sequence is TGTGCCAGCAGTCGGAAGGGGGCTAAAAAACTGTTTTTT. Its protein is CASSRKGAKKLFF.

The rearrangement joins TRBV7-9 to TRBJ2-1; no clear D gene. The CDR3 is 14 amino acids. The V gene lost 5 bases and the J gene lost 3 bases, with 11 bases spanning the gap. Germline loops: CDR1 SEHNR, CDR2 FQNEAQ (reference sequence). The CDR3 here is CASSTQRYYNEQFF. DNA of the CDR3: TGTGCCAGCAGCACTCAAAGATACTACAATGAGCAGTTCTTC.

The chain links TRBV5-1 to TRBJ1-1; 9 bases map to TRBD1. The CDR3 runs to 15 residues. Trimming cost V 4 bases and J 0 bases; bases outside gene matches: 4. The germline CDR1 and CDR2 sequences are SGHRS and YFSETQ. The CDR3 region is CASSPGQGLNTEAFF. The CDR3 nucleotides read TGCGCCAGCAGCCCGGGACAGGGTCTGAACACTGAAGCTTTCTTT.

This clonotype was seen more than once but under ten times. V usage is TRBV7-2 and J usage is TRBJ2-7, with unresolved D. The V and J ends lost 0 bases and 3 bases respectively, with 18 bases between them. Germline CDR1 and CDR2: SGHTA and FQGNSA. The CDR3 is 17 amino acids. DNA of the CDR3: TGTGCCAGCAGCTTAGCAAGGTGGCAGTTAACCAACTACGAGCAGTACTTC. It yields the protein CASSLARWQLTNYEQYF.

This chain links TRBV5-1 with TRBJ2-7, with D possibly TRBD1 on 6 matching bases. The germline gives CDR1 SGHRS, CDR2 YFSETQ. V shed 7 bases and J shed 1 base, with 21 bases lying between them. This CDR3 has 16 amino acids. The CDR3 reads CASYKGDRGPSYEQYF. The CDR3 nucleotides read TGCGCCAGCTATAAGGGGGATAGAGGACCATCCTACGAGCAGTACTTC.

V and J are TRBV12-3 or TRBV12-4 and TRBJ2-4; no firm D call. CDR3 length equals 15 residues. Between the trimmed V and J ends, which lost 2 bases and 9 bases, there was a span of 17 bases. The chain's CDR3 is CASSLSLGANGIQYF. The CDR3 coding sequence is TGTGCCAGCAGTTTATCCCTGGGCGCGAACGGCATTCAGTACTTC.

The CDR3, as DNA: TGTGCCAGCAGCCCGCCCAGGAAGGTCCACGAGCAGTACTTC. Encoded protein: CASSPPRKVHEQYF. The chain is built from TRBV21-1 and TRBJ2-7; the table's D call, TRBD1, has no DNA check behind it. TRBV21-1 is deemed a pseudogene. The CDR3 totals 14 residues.

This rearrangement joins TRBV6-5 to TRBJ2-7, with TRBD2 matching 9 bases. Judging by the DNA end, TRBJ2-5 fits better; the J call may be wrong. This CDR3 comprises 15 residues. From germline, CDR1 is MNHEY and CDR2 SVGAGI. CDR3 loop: CASSELAGSQETQYF. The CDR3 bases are TGTGCCAGCAGTGAACTAGCGGGCAGCCAAGAGACCCAGTACTTC.

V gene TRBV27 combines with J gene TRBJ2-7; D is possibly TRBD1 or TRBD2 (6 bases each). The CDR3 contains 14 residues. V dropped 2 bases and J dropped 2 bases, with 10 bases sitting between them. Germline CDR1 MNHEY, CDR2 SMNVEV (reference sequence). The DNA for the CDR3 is TGTGCCAGCAGTTTAGCGGGACACACCTACGAGCAGTACTTC. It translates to CASSLAGHTYEQYF.

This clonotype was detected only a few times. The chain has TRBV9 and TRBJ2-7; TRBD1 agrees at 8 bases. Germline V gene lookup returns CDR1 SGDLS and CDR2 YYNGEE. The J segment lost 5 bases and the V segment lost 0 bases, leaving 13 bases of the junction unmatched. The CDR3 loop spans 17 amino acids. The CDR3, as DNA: TGTGCCAGCAGCGTAGCGGGACAGGAAAGTGGTGAGCACGAGCAGTACTTC. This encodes CASSVAGQESGEHEQYF. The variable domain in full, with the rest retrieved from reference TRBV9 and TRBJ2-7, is DSGVTQTPKHLITATGQRVTLRCSPRSGDLSVYWYQQSLDQGLQFLIQYYNGEERAKGNILERFSAQQFPDLHSELNLSSLELGDSALYFCASSVAGQESGEHEQYFGPGTRLTVT.